These 16 T cell receptor beta chains came from one sample sequenced in a study of CD8+CD57+ T cells in acquired aplastic anemia (dated by TCRdb to the late 2010s). Data came from an Illumina HiSeq 2000. Profiling of TCR beta VDJ combinations and CDR3 sequences used genomic DNA as the template. In TCRdb, the public reads were trimmed at Q25 with fastp and aligned with MiXCR, with productive beta chains retained. Under each unique CDR3 protein, matching rows form one entry showing the most common genes and DNA. The sample table records a few hundred thousand distinct CDR3 sequences; 55% to 70% of these occur just once. Of the sample, more than 3.5% is held by the ten largest clones. The source material was sorted CD4+, CD8+, or CD8+CD57+ T cells (not recorded which) from PBMCs. Every receptor here comes from a human donor in good health, serving as a control.

As regards this clonotype: Mismatch with germline at one junction end may stem from a read error. V gene TRBV7-2 combines with J gene TRBJ1-5; unclear D gene. Germline V lookup: CDR1 SGHTA, CDR2 FQGNSA. The CDR3 contains 16 residues. The CDR3 loop is CASSIREPGSNHPQHF. DNA for the CDR3: TGTGCCAGCAGTATCCGGGAACCTGGTAGCAATCACCCCCAGCATTTT. Together with reference TRBV7-2 and TRBJ1-5, the CDR3 gives the full variable domain: GAGVSQSPSNKVTEKGKDVELRCDPISGHTALYWYRQSLGQGLEFLIYFQGNSAPDKSGLPSDRFSAERTGGSVSTLTIQRTQQEDSAVYLCASSIREPGSNHPQHFGDGTRLSIL.

There are a few counts of this clonotype. The chain combines TRBV29-1 with TRBJ1-1; no firm D call. The CDR3 sequence is 12 residues long. CDR1 and CDR2 (germline): SQVTM, ANQGSEA. Trimming shortened V by 4 bases and J by 1 base, and 7 bases separated the two germline ends. CDR3 nucleotide sequence: TGCAGCGTTGTAGGGCCGAACACTGAAGCTTTCTTT. It specifies CSVVGPNTEAFF.

V is TRBV6-5 and J is TRBJ2-2; D may be TRBD1 (6 bases). With 5 bases removed from V and 6 bases from J, the gap between germline ends came to 13 bases. Per germline, CDR1 MNHEY and CDR2 SVGAGI. The CDR3 sequence is 14 residues long. CDR3 protein: CASSPRTGPGELFF. The CDR3 region has the DNA TGTGCCAGCAGTCCCCGCACAGGGCCCGGGGAGCTGTTTTTT.

The chain combines TRBV20-1 with TRBJ2-5; maybe TRBD1 (5 bases). The ends were cut back, 6 bases at V and 4 bases at J, with 18 bases in the middle. There are 14 residues in the CDR3. The germline CDR1 and CDR2 sequences are DFQATT and SNEGSKA (reference sequence). This CDR3 is CSATTSTVGETQYF. As DNA, the CDR3 is TGCAGTGCAACTACCTCGACAGTTGGAGAGACCCAGTACTTC.

This clonotype was seen many times. V usage is TRBV12-3 or TRBV12-4 and J usage is TRBJ1-1; D uncertain. V was shortened by 3 bases and J by 4 bases, with 9 bases between the two germline ends. This CDR3 is 13 amino acids long. CDR3 sequence: CASSLEAGTEAFF. The CDR3, as DNA: TGTGCCAGCAGTTTGGAGGCGGGCACTGAAGCTTTCTTT.

This clonotype was seen at least ten times. The chain employs TRBV2 and TRBJ1-1; a possible D gene is TRBD1 (5 bases). CDR1 SNHLY and CDR2 FYNNEI come from the germline V gene. The CDR3 loop spans 10 amino acids. V was cut by 5 bases and J by 8 bases, with 6 bases left in between. The CDR3 sequence: CASSWTEAFF. The DNA of the CDR3 is TGTGCCAGCAGTTGGACAGAAGCTTTCTTT.

This clonotype was counted a single time. The chain has TRBV11-2 and TRBJ2-7; no firm D call. Germline V gene data show CDR1 as SGHAT and CDR2 as FQNNGV. V was shortened by 5 bases and J by 7 bases, with 21 bases between the two germline ends. The CDR3 extends over 15 amino acids. CDR3 coding DNA: TGTGCCAGCAGCCCTCCTGGCACCCGGGCGATGGAGCAGTACTTC. Protein product: CASSPPGTRAMEQYF.

The rearrangement uses TRBV6-5 and TRBJ2-1, with D perhaps TRBD2 (5 bases). V was pared by 7 bases and J by 5 bases, with 12 bases between. CDR3 length: 13 amino acids. Germline V gene sequence: CDR1 MNHEY, CDR2 SVGAGI. CDR3 sequence: CASMFSSNNEQFF. CDR3 DNA: TGTGCCAGCATGTTTTCTAGCAACAATGAGCAGTTCTTC.

At least ten counts were recorded for this clonotype. The chain recombines TRBV20-1 with TRBJ2-5; possibly TRBD2 for D (5 bases). V was shortened by 0 bases and J by 7 bases, with 24 bases between the two germline ends. Germline V gives CDR1 DFQATT, CDR2 SNEGSKA (reference sequence). The CDR3 has 17 residues. CDR3 DNA: TGCAGTGCTAGAGATGGGCGCACTAGAACCGGCGTGGGGACCCAGTACTTC. It codes for CSARDGRTRTGVGTQYF.

This clonotype was seen ten or more times. The V and J genes are TRBV9 and TRBJ1-6; D not certain. Trimming removed 0 bases from V and 8 bases from J, with 15 bases in between. Germline-derived CDR1 and CDR2 are SGDLS and YYNGEE. This CDR3 has 16 amino acids. The CDR3 loop reads CASSVEGPRGDSPLHF. CDR3 coding DNA: TGTGCCAGCAGCGTAGAAGGGCCGCGGGGTGATTCACCCCTCCACTTT. The full variable domain, its missing parts supplied by reference TRBV9 and TRBJ1-6, is DSGVTQTPKHLITATGQRVTLRCSPRSGDLSVYWYQQSLDQGLQFLIQYYNGEERAKGNILERFSAQQFPDLHSELNLSSLELGDSALYFCASSVEGPRGDSPLHFGNGTRLTVT.

Ten or more counts support this clonotype. This sequence joins TRBV12-3 or TRBV12-4 and TRBJ2-1; maybe TRBD1 (6 bases). V dropped 3 bases and J dropped 9 bases, with 12 bases sitting between them. The CDR3 sequence is 13 residues long. In nucleotides, the CDR3 is TGTGCCAGCAGTTTCAGCAGGGGTGCTGAGCAGTTCTTC. Translation gives CASSFSRGAEQFF.

For this clonotype: The germline gene is not matched at one end of the junction; a read error may be the cause. The chain is built from TRBV7-8 and TRBJ1-2, with D perhaps matching TRBD1 (5 bases). This CDR3 has 12 residues. Germline values: CDR1 SGHVS, CDR2 FQNEAQ. CDR3 in amino acids: CASSWGMYGYAF. The CDR3 bases are TGTGCCAGCAGCTGGGGGATGTATGGCTACGCCTTC.

For this clonotype: At one end, the junction sequence differs from germline, possibly due to a read error. The chain combines TRBV7-2 with TRBJ2-5, with 8 positions matching TRBD1. The CDR3 has 13 amino acids. From germline, CDR1 is SGHTA and CDR2 FQGNSA. CDR3 loop: CASSLDRAQTKSF. The CDR3 DNA reads as TGTGCCAGCAGCTTGGACAGGGCTCAGACGAAGTCCTTC.

The count of this clonotype is one. A much larger clonotype is one base distant, so this may be a read error. V gene TRBV6-5 combines with J gene TRBJ1-5, with 9 nucleotides matching TRBD1. The trim removed 6 bases at V and 7 bases at J, leaving 10 bases unmatched. The CDR3 length is 15 residues. CDR1 and CDR2 (germline): MNHEY, SVGAGI. The CDR3 sequence is CASRLDRGGHQPQHF. Written as DNA, the CDR3 is TGTGCCAGCAGATTAGACAGGGGGGGCCACCAGCCCCAGCATTTT.

V is TRBV19 and J is TRBJ1-1; weak D call: TRBD1 (5 bases). The V gene's germline CDR1 is LNHDA and CDR2 SQIVND (reference sequence). The V end lost 9 bases, the J end lost 4 bases, and 21 bases lay between the germline ends. This CDR3 has 15 residues. The CDR3 reads CASSSPTAGATEAFF. The CDR3 nucleotides read TGTGCCAGCAGTTCTCCGACAGCCGGGGCCACTGAAGCTTTCTTT.

The chain couples TRBV7-9 to TRBJ1-2; no definite D call. CDR3 size: 15 residues. Germline loops: CDR1 SEHNR, CDR2 FQNEAQ (reference sequence). V lost 5 bases, J lost 13 bases, and 26 bases lay in between. CDR3 sequence: CASSPCDTVSGNTTF. For the CDR3, the DNA is TGTGCCAGCAGCCCCTGTGACACGGTGTCCGGTAACACCACCTTC.